This T cell receptor beta chain was recorded in a study of T-cell memory formation after mild COVID-19. General study points: Whether second-wave clones peaking at day 37 were SARS-CoV-2 specific went unconfirmed.

CDR1 and CDR2 from the germline V gene are SGDLS and YYNGEE. The CDR3 loop spans 16 amino acids. The ends lost 0 bases at V and 9 bases at J; junction bases unmatched: 9. TCRdb independently ran MiXCR on the 5' RACE reads; one entry per CDR3 protein. The sample lists about 340,000 distinct CDR3 sequences, 15% to 20% occurring once. This clonotype occurred a few times. Its target is unknown. Specimen: PBMCs or a T cell subset sorted from them (not recorded which). The TCR was taken from a young man who had mild COVID-19 (a few samples of this study predate the infection). Cell type and time point are not known. The chain recombines TRBV9 with TRBJ2-3; 11 bases line up with TRBD2. The CDR3 sequence is CASSVGVAGGSATQYF. DNA for the CDR3: TGTGCCAGCAGCGTAGGAGTAGCGGGGGGGTCCGCCACGCAGTATTTT.